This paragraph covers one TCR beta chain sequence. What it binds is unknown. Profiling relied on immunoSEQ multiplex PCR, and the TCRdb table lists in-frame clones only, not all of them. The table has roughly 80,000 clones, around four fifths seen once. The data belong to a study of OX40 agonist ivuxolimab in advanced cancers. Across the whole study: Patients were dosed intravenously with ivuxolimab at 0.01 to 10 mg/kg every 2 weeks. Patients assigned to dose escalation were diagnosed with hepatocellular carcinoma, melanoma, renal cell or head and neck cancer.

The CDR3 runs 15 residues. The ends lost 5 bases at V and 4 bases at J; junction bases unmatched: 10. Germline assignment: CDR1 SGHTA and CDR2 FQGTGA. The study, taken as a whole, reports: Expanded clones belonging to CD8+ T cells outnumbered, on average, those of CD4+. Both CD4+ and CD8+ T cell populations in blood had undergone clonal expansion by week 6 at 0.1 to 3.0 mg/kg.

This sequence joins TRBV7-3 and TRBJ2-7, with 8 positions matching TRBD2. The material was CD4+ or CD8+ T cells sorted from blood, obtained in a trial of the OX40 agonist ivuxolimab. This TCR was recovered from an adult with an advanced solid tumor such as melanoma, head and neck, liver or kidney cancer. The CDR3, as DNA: TGTGCCAGCAGCCCGGCACGGGGGGGGAGATACGAGCAGTACTTC. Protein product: CASSPARGGRYEQYF.